These 3 T cell receptor beta chains were all obtained from the same sample, sequenced in a study of molecular identifiers for immune sequencing clone quantification. One entry per CDR3 protein results from TCRdb running MiXCR on the PCR reads. Of nearly 650,000 distinct CDR3 sequences detected, around 25% appear once; the ten largest clones hold 0.78%. Material for sequencing was naive CD8+ T cells from blood, with Jurkat cell RNA spiked in. Subset denoted: FACS-sorted CD8+CD4-CCR7+CD45RA+ naive T cells. The receptors shown here come from a human donor in good health. Some libraries in this study had Jurkat cell RNA spiked in.

The chain carries TRBV7-9 and TRBJ2-7, with D uncertain. The CDR3 runs 14 residues. V lost 0 bases to trimming and J lost 1 base, with 7 bases between them. Germline CDR1 and CDR2: SEHNR and FQNEAQ (reference sequence). In DNA, the CDR3 is TGTGCCAGCAGCTTAGCAATGGGGTCCTACGAGCAGTACTTC. Its protein is CASSLAMGSYEQYF.

The V and J genes are TRBV15 and TRBJ1-2; D remains ambiguous. V gave up 0 bases and J gave up 2 bases, with 13 bases separating them. In germline, CDR1 is LNHNV, CDR2 YYDKDF (reference sequence). The CDR3 runs 16 residues. Here the CDR3 DNA reads TGTGCCACCAGCAGAGATCAAGTGGGCAGCAACTATGGCTACACCTTC. Its protein product is CATSRDQVGSNYGYTF.

Many counts were recorded for this clonotype. The V gene is TRBV10-3, the J gene TRBJ1-1; D may be TRBD1 (5 bases). Germline values: CDR1 ENHRY, CDR2 SYGVKD. Trimming removed 0 bases from V and 4 bases from J, with 9 bases in between. The CDR3 spans 14 residues. The CDR3 sequence is CAISESVGGTEAFF. The CDR3 coding sequence is TGTGCCATCAGTGAGTCGGTGGGGGGCACTGAAGCTTTCTTT.